This T cell receptor beta chain was sequenced in a study of tumor and adjacent non-tumor tissue in lung cancer. The library came from three nested PCR rounds adapted from ARM-PCR protocols. From the multiplex PCR reads, TCRdb called clonotypes with MiXCR, one entry per CDR3 protein. Of 200,000 to 250,000 distinct CDR3 sequences detected, 71% appear once; the ten largest clones hold about 23%. This sample's RNA came from whole unsorted tissue. The sample comprised lung tumor tissue. The clonotype was recovered from a man aged 55 to 70 with non-small cell lung cancer.

CDR3 DNA sequence: TGCAGTGCTAGGTCTAGCTTTGGCACAGATACGCAGTATTTT. As protein: CSARSSFGTDTQYF. The genes are TRBV20-1 and TRBJ2-3; a possible D gene is TRBD2 (5 bases). The V and J ends lost 3 bases and 1 base respectively, with 11 bases between them. Per germline, CDR1 DFQATT and CDR2 SNEGSKA (reference sequence). This CDR3 region has 14 residues.